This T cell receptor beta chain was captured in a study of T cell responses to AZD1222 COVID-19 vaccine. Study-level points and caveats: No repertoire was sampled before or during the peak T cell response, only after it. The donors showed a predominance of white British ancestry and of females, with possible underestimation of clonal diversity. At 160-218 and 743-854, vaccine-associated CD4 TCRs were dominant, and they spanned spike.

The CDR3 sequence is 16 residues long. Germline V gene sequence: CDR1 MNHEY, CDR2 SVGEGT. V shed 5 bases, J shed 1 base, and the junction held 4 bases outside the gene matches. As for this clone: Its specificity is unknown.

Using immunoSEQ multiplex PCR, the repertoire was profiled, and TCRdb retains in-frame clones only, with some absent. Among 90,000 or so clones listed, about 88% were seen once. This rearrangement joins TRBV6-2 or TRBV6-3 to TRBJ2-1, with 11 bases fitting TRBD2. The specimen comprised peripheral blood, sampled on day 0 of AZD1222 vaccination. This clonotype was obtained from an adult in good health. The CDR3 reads CASSKLAGESYNEQFF. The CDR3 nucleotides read TGTGCCAGCAGTAAACTAGCGGGAGAATCCTACAATGAGCAGTTCTTC.